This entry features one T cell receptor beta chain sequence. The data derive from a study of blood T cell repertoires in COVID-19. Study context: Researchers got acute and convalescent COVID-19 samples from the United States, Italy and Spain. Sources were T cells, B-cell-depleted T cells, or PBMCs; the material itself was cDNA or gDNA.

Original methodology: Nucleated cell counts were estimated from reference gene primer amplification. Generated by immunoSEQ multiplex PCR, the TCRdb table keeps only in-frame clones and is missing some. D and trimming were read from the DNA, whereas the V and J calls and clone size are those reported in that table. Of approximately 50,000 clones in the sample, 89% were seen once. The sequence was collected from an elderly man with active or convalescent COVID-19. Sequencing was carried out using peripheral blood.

CDR3 in DNA: TGTGCCAGCAGCTTAGTTTCGGGAGGGCCGACAGATACGCAGTATTTT. Residues: CASSLVSGGPTDTQYF. The chain uses TRBV7-8 and TRBJ2-3; 8 positions match TRBD2. The germline gives CDR1 SGHVS, CDR2 FQNEAQ. The CDR3 has 16 residues. V shed 1 base and J 3 bases; nucleotides not matched to a gene: 6.